This TCR beta chain was captured by sequencing in a study of T cell responses to AZD1222 COVID-19 vaccine. General study points: Repertoires were collected only later (after the peak T cell response had occurred).

Concerning this clone: Its matching antigen is unknown.

CDR3 length: 14 amino acids. The V end was cut by 4 bases, the J end by 1 base, with 8 bases between. CDR1 is LGHDT and CDR2 is YNNKEL in the germline V gene (reference sequence). Data came from immunoSEQ multiplex PCR; TCRdb stores just in-frame clones and leaves some out. The sample contains about 170,000 clones, approximately 90% of which appear only once. This clonotype was sampled from an adult who received the AZD1222 COVID-19 vaccine. The starting material was peripheral blood, obtained 28 days after the second AZD1222 dose. J is TRBJ1-5 and V is TRBV3-1 (or the pseudogene TRBV3-2), with D possibly being TRBD1 (5 bases). CDR3 coding DNA: TGTGCCAGCAGCCCGGGGGGGAGCAATCAGCCCCAGCATTTT. It specifies CASSPGGSNQPQHF.